What follows are 10 T cell receptor beta chains derived from one specimen sequenced in a study of T cells after yellow fever vaccination. TCRdb passed the 5' RACE reads through MiXCR, listing each CDR3 protein once. Among around 310,000 distinct CDR3 sequences listed, around 3.6% were seen once. The specimen comprised PBMCs, sampled on the day of the yellow fever booster vaccination. Source of these receptors: a man between 18 and 29 years old who received the YFV17D yellow fever vaccine.

This clonotype has ten or more counts. V gene TRBV7-9 combines with J gene TRBJ1-4; the D is unclear. The V gene lost 1 base and the J gene lost 6 bases, with 6 bases spanning the gap. The CDR3 runs to 13 residues. The germline V gene encodes CDR1 SEHNR and CDR2 FQNEAQ (reference sequence). Here the CDR3 reads CASSLGNYEKLFF. Written as DNA, the CDR3 is TGTGCCAGCAGCTTAGGCAACTATGAAAAACTGTTTTTT.

This clonotype was observed many times. The gene calls are TRBV7-2 and TRBJ2-5, with 8 bases matching TRBD2. From germline, CDR1 is SGHTA and CDR2 FQGNSA. Trimming cost V 7 bases and J 1 base; bases outside gene matches: 8. CDR3 length: 15 amino acids. CDR3 bases: TGTGCCAGCAAAGCGGGGGCCTCCCTCCAAGAGACCCAGTACTTC. It is translated as CASKAGASLQETQYF.

This clonotype was found many times. J is TRBJ2-3 and V is TRBV5-6, with 14 positions matching TRBD2. The trim removed 0 bases at V and 6 bases at J, leaving 3 bases unmatched. CDR3 length equals 16 residues. Germline V CDR1 and CDR2: SGHDT, YYEEEE. DNA of the CDR3: TGTGCCAGCAGCTTGGGACTAGCGGGGGGGCCGGATACGCAGTATTTT. It translates to CASSLGLAGGPDTQYF.

This clonotype has a handful of counts. The chain uses TRBV29-1 and TRBJ1-2, with D unresolved. The CDR3 is 13 amino acids. V shed 5 bases and J shed 3 bases, with 13 bases lying between them. Germline-derived CDR1 and CDR2 are SQVTM and ANQGSEA. Here the CDR3 DNA reads TGCAGCGTTAATCGCGAGGACGACTATGGCTACACCTTC. It codes for CSVNREDDYGYTF.

This clonotype came up a few times. The chain combines TRBV5-1 with TRBJ1-2; D is ambiguous. The germline CDR1 and CDR2 sequences are SGHRS and YFSETQ. V gave up 4 bases and J gave up 4 bases, with 14 bases separating them. The CDR3 has 14 residues. The CDR3 region has the DNA TGCGCCAGCAGCCCCCCGGGAGGCATCTATGGCTACACCTTC. Encoded protein: CASSPPGGIYGYTF.

This clonotype was observed at least ten times. The chain carries TRBV12-3 or TRBV12-4 and TRBJ2-2; D not certain. The V and J ends lost 7 bases and 2 bases respectively, with 5 bases between them. This CDR3 contains 12 residues. The CDR3 loop is CASTPNTGELFF. CDR3 coding DNA: TGTGCCAGCACCCCCAACACCGGGGAGCTGTTTTTT.

V usage is TRBV5-1 and J usage is TRBJ2-3; 8 bases map to TRBD1. In germline, CDR1 is SGHRS, CDR2 YFSETQ. The CDR3 runs 14 residues. J lost 4 bases, V lost 7 bases, and 8 bases had no gene match. This CDR3 is CASGWTGFADTQYF. Here the CDR3 DNA reads TGCGCCAGCGGTTGGACAGGGTTCGCAGATACGCAGTATTTT.

This clonotype showed up just a few times. This chain's CDR3 is CASSQGGGEGETQYF. The CDR3 DNA follows: TGCGCCAGCAGCCAAGGGGGGGGCGAAGGCGAGACCCAGTACTTC. This chain uses TRBV4-3 with TRBJ2-5; a weak D match, TRBD2 (7 bases). Germline V gene lookup returns CDR1 LGHNA and CDR2 YSLEER. Trimming stripped 1 base from V and 5 bases from J, with 14 bases between. This CDR3 region has 15 residues.

This clonotype was seen repeatedly, ten times or more. This sequence joins TRBV20-1 and TRBJ1-2; D perhaps matches TRBD1 (5 bases). V lost 4 bases to trimming and J lost 4 bases, with 13 bases between them. The CDR3 has 13 residues. Per germline, CDR1 DFQATT and CDR2 SNEGSKA (reference sequence). In DNA, the CDR3 is TGCAGTGCTATGGGGGGGGGACCCTATGGCTACACCTTC. Encoded protein: CSAMGGGPYGYTF.

There are a few counts of this clonotype. For the CDR3, the DNA is TGTGCCAGCAGCGCCGGGACTAGCGGGGGGAGCCCCTACGAGCAGTACGTC. It encodes CASSAGTSGGSPYEQYV. The chain carries TRBV9 and TRBJ2-7; 15 nucleotides align to TRBD2. Germline V gene lookup returns CDR1 SGDLS and CDR2 YYNGEE. This CDR3 is built from 17 residues. V lost 3 bases, J lost 2 bases, and 6 bases stayed unmatched.